This T cell receptor beta chain was found in a study of radiotherapy plus CTLA-4 blockade in lung cancer. Looking at the study overall: For 18% of patients, objective responses occurred, and around 31% had disease control.

The CDR3 runs to 15 residues. Germline V gene sequence: CDR1 MGHRA, CDR2 YSYEKL. The germline V and J ends were trimmed by 0 bases and 2 bases, with 10 bases remaining between them. Libraries were prepared by immunoSEQ multiplex PCR; TCRdb keeps only in-frame clonotypes and omits some of them. The table shows around 42,000 clones, with around 63% occurring only once. This clone was counted between two and nine times. The rearrangement links TRBV4-1 to TRBJ1-1, with TRBD1 as a possible D gene (5 bases). This TCR came from a human donor with non-small cell lung cancer who had a partial response to radiotherapy plus ipilimumab. The sequencing used peripheral blood, collected from a patient treated with radiotherapy plus ipilimumab. The CDR3, as DNA: TGCGCCAGCAGCCAAGATGGGGCCCGAAACACTGAAGCTTTCTTT. Protein: CASSQDGARNTEAFF.